This TCR beta chain was captured in a study of T cell responses to AZD1222 COVID-19 vaccine. The CDR3 loop spans 14 amino acids. The V end lost 0 bases, the J end lost 8 bases, and 10 bases lay between the germline ends. Germline CDR1 is LGHDT and CDR2 is YNNKEL (reference sequence). Some clones are missing from TCRdb's copy, which holds only in-frame ones; the method was immunoSEQ multiplex PCR. The sample consists of roughly 150,000 clones, just over 90% of them appearing once. The TCR was taken from an adult in good health. The chain is built from TRBV3-1 (or the pseudogene TRBV3-2) and TRBJ1-4; D unresolved. Specimen: peripheral blood, collected on day 0 of AZD1222 vaccination. CDR3 in amino acids: CASSQEVGGEKLFF. DNA of the CDR3: TGTGCCAGCAGCCAAGAGGTCGGCGGGGAAAAACTGTTTTTT.